These 4 T cell receptor beta chains share one sample of origin, sequenced in a study of CD8 T cells in ankylosing spondylitis. Study conclusions and caveats: Blood from ankylosing spondylitis patients appeared to carry a characteristic eight-variant TCR beta motif.

These receptors' targets are unknown. MiXCR, run by TCRdb on the 5' RACE reads, gives a single entry per CDR3 protein. The repertoire has about 440,000 distinct CDR3 sequences, approximately 17% of them found once; the top ten carry just over 1%. What was sequenced was blood, either unsorted or a sorted T cell fraction (not recorded which). The receptor set was obtained from a male donor with ankylosing spondylitis.

The table lists this clonotype with a few counts. The chain uses TRBV18 and TRBJ2-2; D is unresolved. CDR3 length: 15 amino acids. Trimming removed 2 bases from V and 0 bases from J, with 7 bases in between. From germline, CDR1 is KGHSH and CDR2 LQKENI. Written as DNA, the CDR3 is TGTGCCAGCTCACCAAGTGCCCCGAACACCGGGGAGCTGTTTTTT. It codes for CASSPSAPNTGELFF.

This clonotype was counted between two and nine times. This chain's CDR3 is CASSPGWSGANVLTF. DNA of the CDR3: TGTGCCAGCAGTCCTGGTTGGTCTGGGGCCAACGTCCTGACTTTC. The chain recombines TRBV6-2 or TRBV6-3 with TRBJ2-6, with D uncertain. This CDR3 spans 15 amino acids. Germline CDR1 is MNHEY and CDR2 is SVGEGT. Trimming took off 5 bases at V and 1 base at J, with 9 bases between the two ends.

The rearrangement joins TRBV20-1 to TRBJ1-5; D remains ambiguous. The CDR3 length is 11 residues. The germline V and J ends were trimmed by 6 bases and 3 bases, with 6 bases remaining between them. Germline-derived CDR1 and CDR2 are DFQATT and SNEGSKA (reference sequence). The CDR3 sequence is CSASDNQPQHF. CDR3 coding DNA: TGCAGTGCCAGCGACAATCAGCCCCAGCATTTT.

This clonotype was counted between two and nine times. This chain uses TRBV6-2 or TRBV6-3 with TRBJ2-2, with 8 bases that match TRBD1. The CDR3 extends over 15 amino acids. The germline CDR1 and CDR2 sequences are MNHEY and SVGEGT. With 6 bases clipped from V and 6 bases from J, the junction kept 9 bases outside the gene matches. The DNA of the CDR3 is TGTGCCAGCAGCCCCGGACAGGGAGTGCCCGGGGAGCTGTTTTTT. Protein product: CASSPGQGVPGELFF.